This T cell receptor beta chain was sequenced during a study of neoadjuvant anti-PD-1 for oral cavity cancer. Study-level results: Non-responders to neoadjuvant nivolumab had significantly more clonal PBMC T cells than responders.

The assay was immunoSEQ multiplex PCR, and TCRdb's table has in-frame clones only and misses some. The sample has 5,500 to 8,000 clones; around 70% are singletons. This CDR3 has 14 amino acids. The germline V and J ends were trimmed by 1 base and 4 bases, with 11 bases remaining between them. Per the germline V gene, CDR1 is SGHNT and CDR2 is YYREEE (reference sequence). To note about this clone: What it binds is not known.

The rearrangement links TRBV5-4 to TRBJ1-1; unclear D gene. This sequence originates from a person aged 35-79 years with oral cavity squamous cell carcinoma. The specimen comprised PBMCs, sampled before nivolumab (anti-PD-1) treatment. The CDR3 loop reads CASSLRERPTEAFF. The CDR3 DNA reads as TGTGCCAGCAGCTTGAGAGAGAGACCCACTGAAGCTTTCTTT.